Following are 10 T cell receptor beta chains from one sample sequenced in a study of blood T cell repertoires in COVID-19. Using immunoSEQ multiplex PCR, the repertoire was profiled, and TCRdb retains in-frame clones only, with some absent. The table has 80,000 to 95,000 clones, 85% seen once. The sequencing input was peripheral blood. These receptors were obtained from a man at least 80 years old with acute or convalescent COVID-19.

This chain joins TRBV6-5 and TRBJ1-6, with 7 bases aligning to TRBD1. The CDR3 loop spans 13 amino acids. V lost 6 bases, J lost 10 bases, and 6 bases stayed unmatched. Looked up from germline, CDR1 is MNHEY and CDR2 is SVGAGI. The CDR3 is CASRDDRASPLHF. As DNA, the CDR3 is TGTGCCAGCAGGGATGACAGGGCATCACCCCTCCACTTT.

The chain has TRBV29-1 and TRBJ2-7, with D possibly matching TRBD1 (6 bases). The CDR3 is 12 amino acids. Germline V gene data show CDR1 as SQVTM and CDR2 as ANQGSEA. V lost 6 bases, J lost 1 base, and 10 bases lay in between. The CDR3 here is CSVQTGSYEQYF. CDR3 nucleotides: TGCAGCGTCCAAACAGGGTCCTACGAGCAGTACTTC.

DNA of the CDR3: TGTGCCAGCAGCTTACCAGGACAGAATAATTCACCCCTCCACTTT. Its translation: CASSLPGQNNSPLHF. The chain has TRBV5-4 and TRBJ1-6; maybe TRBD1 (6 bases). Germline assignment: CDR1 SGHNT and CDR2 YYREEE (reference sequence). There are 15 residues in the CDR3. The V end was cut by 2 bases, the J end by 5 bases, with 11 bases between.

CDR3 protein: CASSYQVSGAGDTQYF. The CDR3 DNA follows: TGTGCCAGCAGTTACCAAGTAAGCGGGGCCGGAGATACGCAGTATTTT. This chain joins TRBV6-2 or TRBV6-3 and TRBJ2-3; 7 bases align to TRBD2. There are 16 residues in the CDR3. V lost 2 bases and J lost 5; bases outside the gene matches: 10. Germline V CDR1 and CDR2: MNHEY, SVGEGT.

This clone was detected a few times. The chain's CDR3 is CASSLEGRVNEKLFF. The CDR3 nucleotides are TGTGCCAGCAGCTTAGAAGGCAGGGTAAATGAAAAACTGTTTTTT. V is TRBV7-9 and J is TRBJ1-4; D is possibly TRBD1 (5 bases). The CDR3 is 15 residues long. The V gene lost 1 base and the J gene lost 5 bases, with 11 bases spanning the gap. The V gene's germline CDR1 is SEHNR and CDR2 FQNEAQ (reference sequence).

The chain carries TRBV6-2 or TRBV6-3 and TRBJ2-7; the match to TRBD2 covers 11 bases. The CDR3 spans 16 residues. The V gene end was trimmed by 5 bases and the J gene end by 2 bases; junction bases not matched to a gene: 8. CDR1 and CDR2 (germline): MNHEY, SVGEGT. CDR3 sequence: CASSRMGLAAPYEQYF. CDR3 nucleotides: TGTGCCAGCAGTCGAATGGGACTAGCGGCCCCCTACGAGCAGTACTTC.

This clone was counted ten times or more. This sequence joins TRBV21-1 and TRBJ1-1. TRBV21-1 is annotated as a pseudogene. CDR3 length equals 17 residues. DNA for the CDR3: TGTGCCAGCAGCTTAAATTTGGGAGGGGACAAGTACACTGAAGCTTTCTTT. Its translation is CASSLNLGGDKYTEAFF.

The J gene is TRBJ2-2, the V gene TRBV7-2; 7 nucleotides line up with TRBD1. The CDR3 covers 14 residues. Germline lookup yields CDR1 SGHTA and CDR2 FQGNSA. After removal of 5 bases from V and 8 bases from J, the junction contained 8 bases not matched to a gene. The CDR3 protein is CASSVDRQHGELFF. The CDR3 DNA reads as TGTGCCAGCAGCGTGGACAGGCAACATGGGGAGCTGTTTTTT. The entire variable domain, with the rest obtained from reference TRBV7-2 and TRBJ2-2, is as follows: GAGVSQSPSNKVTEKGKDVELRCDPISGHTALYWYRQSLGQGLEFLIYFQGNSAPDKSGLPSDRFSAERTGGSVSTLTIQRTQQEDSAVYLCASSVDRQHGELFFGEGSRLTVL.

This clone was detected only once. J is TRBJ1-1 and V is TRBV9, with 10 bases matching TRBD1. The CDR3 has 14 residues. Germline V gives CDR1 SGDLS, CDR2 YYNGEE. V was pared by 2 bases and J by 5 bases, with 3 bases of the junction left unmatched. This CDR3 reads CASSVDRGRTEAFF. CDR3 DNA: TGTGCCAGCAGCGTCGACAGGGGGCGTACTGAAGCTTTCTTT.

The chain carries TRBV13 and TRBJ2-1; 10 bases align to TRBD1. This CDR3 region has 15 residues. V was pared by 4 bases and J by 6 bases, with 6 bases of the junction left unmatched. Germline CDR1 reads PRHDT; CDR2 reads FYEKMQ (reference sequence). CDR3 coding DNA: TGTGCCAGCAGCTCGGGACAGGGGATCCTCAATGAGCAGTTCTTC. Translation gives CASSSGQGILNEQFF.